This TCR beta chain was identified during a study of blood T cell repertoires in COVID-19. As for the study in general: T cells, B-cell-depleted T cells, or PBMCs provided the cDNA or gDNA that served as material.

Assay used: immunoSEQ multiplex PCR; TCRdb lists only in-frame clones, some missing. The data contain approximately 54,000 clones, 85% to 90% of them singletons. Material for sequencing was peripheral blood. The TCR was taken from a man aged 50-60 years with acute or convalescent COVID-19.

For the CDR3, the DNA is TGTGCTAGTGGTCCACAGGGATATGGCTACACCTTC. This encodes CASGPQGYGYTF. This rearrangement joins TRBV12-5 to TRBJ1-2; D may be TRBD1 (6 bases). The V gene's germline CDR1 is LGHNT and CDR2 FRNRAP. There are 12 residues in the CDR3. Trimming pared 5 bases from V and 5 bases from J, leaving 9 bases between.